This T cell receptor (beta chain) comes out of a study of a mutant IDH1 vaccine in newly diagnosed glioma. Study information: Earlier treatment was radiotherapy, temozolomide, or both, with most getting both.

Libraries were prepared by immunoSEQ multiplex PCR; TCRdb keeps only in-frame clonotypes and omits some of them. Counted here are fewer than 55,000 clones, around three fifths occurring once; the ten biggest clones make up about 4.8%. Specified time point: week 47, end of study. One vaccine dose held 300 ug of mutant IDH1 20-mer peptide and came with topical imiquimod. Patients underwent eight vaccinations, which took place in weeks 1, 3, 5, 7, 11, 15, 19 and 23. Concerning this clone itself: Its antigen is undetermined.

CDR3 size: 15 residues. CDR1 and CDR2 (germline): MNHNS, SASEGT. Trimming removed 6 bases from V and 3 bases from J, with 17 bases in between. The sequences come from peripheral blood mononuclear cells (PBMCs), collected from a glioma patient whose treatment included an IDH1 peptide vaccine. V and J are TRBV6-1 and TRBJ1-1; weak D call: TRBD1 (5 bases). The clonotype originates from a man aged 35 to 55 with glioma. Some clones in this sample may be carry-over from other donors' samples. The chain's CDR3 is CASRPTGGEYTEAFF. The DNA of the CDR3 is TGTGCCAGCAGACCAACGGGGGGGGAGTACACTGAAGCTTTCTTT.